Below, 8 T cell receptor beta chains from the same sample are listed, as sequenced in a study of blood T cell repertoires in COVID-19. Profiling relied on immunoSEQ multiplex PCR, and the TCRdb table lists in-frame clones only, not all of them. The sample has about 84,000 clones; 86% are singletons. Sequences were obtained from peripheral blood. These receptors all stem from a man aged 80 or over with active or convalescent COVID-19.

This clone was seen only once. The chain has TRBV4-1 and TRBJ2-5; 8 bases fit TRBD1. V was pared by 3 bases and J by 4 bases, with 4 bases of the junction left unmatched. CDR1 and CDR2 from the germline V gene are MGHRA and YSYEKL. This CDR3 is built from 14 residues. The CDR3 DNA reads TGCGCCAGCAGCCAGGGCGACAGGGGAGAGACCCAGTACTTC. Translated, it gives CASSQGDRGETQYF.

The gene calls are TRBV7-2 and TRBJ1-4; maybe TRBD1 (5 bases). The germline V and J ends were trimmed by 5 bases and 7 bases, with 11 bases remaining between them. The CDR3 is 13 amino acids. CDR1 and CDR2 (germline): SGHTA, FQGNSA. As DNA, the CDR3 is TGTGCCAGCAGCCTCGGGGGGTTTGAAAAACTGTTTTTT. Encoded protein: CASSLGGFEKLFF. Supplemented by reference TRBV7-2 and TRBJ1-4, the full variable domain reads GAGVSQSPSNKVTEKGKDVELRCDPISGHTALYWYRQSLGQGLEFLIYFQGNSAPDKSGLPSDRFSAERTGGSVSTLTIQRTQQEDSAVYLCASSLGGFEKLFFGSGTQLSVL.

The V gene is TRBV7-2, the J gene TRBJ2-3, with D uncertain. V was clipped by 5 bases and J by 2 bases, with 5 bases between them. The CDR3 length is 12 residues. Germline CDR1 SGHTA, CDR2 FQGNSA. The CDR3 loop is CASSHNTDTQYF. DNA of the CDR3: TGTGCCAGCAGCCACAACACAGATACGCAGTATTTT.

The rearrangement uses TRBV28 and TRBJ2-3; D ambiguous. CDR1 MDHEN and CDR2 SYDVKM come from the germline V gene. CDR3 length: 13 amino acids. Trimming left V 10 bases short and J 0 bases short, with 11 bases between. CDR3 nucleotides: TGTGCCACCCTCTGGGCTAGCACAGATACGCAGTATTTT. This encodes CATLWASTDTQYF.

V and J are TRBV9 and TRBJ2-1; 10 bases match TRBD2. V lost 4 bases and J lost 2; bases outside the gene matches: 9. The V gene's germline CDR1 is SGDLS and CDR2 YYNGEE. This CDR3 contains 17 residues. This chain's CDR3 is CASSTFLAGVTYNEQFF. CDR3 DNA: TGTGCCAGCAGCACCTTTCTAGCGGGAGTGACCTACAATGAGCAGTTCTTC.

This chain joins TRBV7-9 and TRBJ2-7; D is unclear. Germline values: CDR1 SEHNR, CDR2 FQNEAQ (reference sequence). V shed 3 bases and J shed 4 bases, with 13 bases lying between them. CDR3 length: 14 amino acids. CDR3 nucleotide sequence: TGTGCCAGCAGCTTGGGTCTTGGGCAATACGAGCAGTACTTC. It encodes CASSLGLGQYEQYF.

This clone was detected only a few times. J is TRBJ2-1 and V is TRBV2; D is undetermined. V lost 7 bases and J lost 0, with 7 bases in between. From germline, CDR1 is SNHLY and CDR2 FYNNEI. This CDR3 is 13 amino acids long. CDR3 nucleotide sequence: TGTGCCAGCAAAGAGGCCTCCTACAATGAGCAGTTCTTC. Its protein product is CASKEASYNEQFF.

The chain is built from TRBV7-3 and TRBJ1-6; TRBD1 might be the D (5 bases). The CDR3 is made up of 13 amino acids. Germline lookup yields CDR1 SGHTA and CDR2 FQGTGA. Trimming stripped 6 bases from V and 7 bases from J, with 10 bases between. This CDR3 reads CASSQGGNSPLHF. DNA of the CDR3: TGTGCCAGCAGTCAGGGAGGAAATTCACCCCTCCACTTT.